One and the same sample provided the 7 T cell receptor beta chains below, sequenced in a study of shared clonotypes between healthy human individuals. TCRdb's table, derived via immunoSEQ multiplex PCR, lists solely in-frame clones and lacks some. The sample shows some 1.1 million clones, around 77% of them seen only once. Input material: memory CD4+ T cells from PBMCs. Subset in this sample: CD45RA-negative fraction. The receptor source for this set is a man younger than 30 in good health. Some clones in this sample may be carry-over from other donors' samples.

This clone was counted between two and nine times. The V gene is TRBV7-8, the J gene TRBJ1-3; D gene unclear. The CDR3 is made up of 17 amino acids. Germline V gene data show CDR1 as SGHVS and CDR2 as FQNEAQ. Deletions cut 1 base from V and 0 bases from J, with 13 bases between. The DNA for the CDR3 is TGTGCCAGCAGCTTAGAAGCCAGGCCTAGCTCTGGAAACACCATATATTTT. Its translation is CASSLEARPSSGNTIYF.

The chain is built from TRBV28 and TRBJ1-5; unclear D gene. The CDR3 consists of 14 residues. V lost 5 bases, J lost 6 bases, and 14 bases lay in between. Germline CDR1 and CDR2: MDHEN and SYDVKM. CDR3 DNA sequence: TGTGCCAGCAGTCCCCGACAAGGGTTTCAGCCCCAGCATTTT. Its translation: CASSPRQGFQPQHF.

The V and J genes are TRBV7-3 and TRBJ1-5; D is unresolved. The V end was cut by 5 bases, the J end by 9 bases, with 8 bases between. This CDR3 comprises 11 residues. Germline V gene data show CDR1 as SGHTA and CDR2 as FQGTGA. The CDR3 protein is CASSRLWPQHF. The CDR3 region has the DNA TGTGCCAGCAGCCGGCTGTGGCCCCAGCATTTT.

This clone was detected a few times. J is TRBJ2-1 and V is TRBV4-3, with D unresolved. Trimming left V 5 bases short and J 9 bases short, with 5 bases between. Germline CDR1 and CDR2: LGHNA and YSLEER. This CDR3 is 10 amino acids long. The CDR3: CASSSSEQFF. CDR3 DNA: TGCGCCAGCAGCTCGAGTGAGCAGTTCTTC.

This sequence joins TRBV6-4 and TRBJ2-2, with 16 bases aligning to TRBD2. Germline V gene data show CDR1 as MRHNA and CDR2 as SNTAGT. Trimming removed 8 bases from V and 7 bases from J; junction bases left unmatched: 13. The CDR3 has 18 residues. CDR3 loop: CASLGGTSGRALSGELFF. In DNA form, the CDR3 reads TGTGCCAGCCTGGGGGGGACTAGCGGGAGGGCCCTCAGCGGGGAGCTGTTTTTT.

This clone was counted a few times. The chain has TRBV5-1 and TRBJ2-5; D uncertain. This CDR3 is built from 15 residues. Germline V gene data show CDR1 as SGHRS and CDR2 as YFSETQ. Trimming pared 1 base from V and 3 bases from J, leaving 13 bases between. CDR3 protein: CASSLFLVEEETQYF. CDR3 DNA sequence: TGCGCCAGCAGCTTGTTCCTAGTAGAGGAAGAGACCCAGTACTTC.

The rearrangement joins TRBV28 to TRBJ1-1; 9 bases fit TRBD1. This CDR3 comprises 15 residues. V shed 6 bases, J shed 4 bases, and the junction held 9 bases outside the gene matches. CDR1 is MDHEN and CDR2 is SYDVKM in the germline V gene. The CDR3 sequence: CASRPSGQGSTEAFF. The CDR3 DNA follows: TGTGCCAGCAGACCCTCGGGACAGGGATCCACTGAAGCTTTCTTT.